Listed below are T cell receptor beta chains from one sample, sequenced in a study of metastatic and nonmetastatic thyroid tumors. TCRdb used MiXCR to call clones anew from the PCR reads. The table shows about 13,000 clones, with less than 30% occurring only once. The sample comprised blood. Receptors were obtained from a female donor with papillary thyroid cancer or a benign thyroid nodule (not recorded which). Some clones in this sample may be carry-over from other donors' samples. Both conserved end residues are part of each CDR3. D genes are given only for firm matches. The size of a clone is reported for some rows only, either as once, few or many, or as a class for expanded clones.

d_call	v_call	clone_size	j_call	cdr3_nt	cdr3_aa
TRBD2	TRBV7-9	many	TRBJ2-1	TGTGCCAGCAGCTTAGATGGCGGGAGGGGGAATGAGCAGTTCTTC	CASSLDGGRGNEQFF
TRBD1	TRBV28	medium-sized	TRBJ2-2	TGTGCCAGCAGAACCGGGACAGGCGTGACCGGGGAGCTGTTTTTT	CASRTGTGVTGELFF
NA	TRBV12-3/TRBV12-4	NA	TRBJ1-2	TGTGCCAGCACCTTCGGGGGATTTGTGGGGGGCTACACCTTC	CASTFGGFVGGYTF
NA	TRBV11-2	medium-sized	TRBJ1-2	TGTGCCAGCAGCCCGGGGGAGTGGGTTGGCTACACCTTC	CASSPGEWVGYTF
NA	TRBV2	few	TRBJ2-3	TGTGCCAGCAGTGAACAGGACACAGATACGCAGTATTTT	CASSEQDTDTQYF
TRBD1	TRBV5-8	many	TRBJ1-5	TGTGCCAGCAGCGCCACAGGGGGCAGGCAGCCCCAGCATTTT	CASSATGGRQPQHF
NA	TRBV4-1	many	TRBJ1-5	TGCGCCAGCAGCCAAGCGGGGCTTATCAGCAATCAGCCCCAGCATTTT	CASSQAGLISNQPQHF
TRBD1	TRBV6-1	NA	TRBJ2-7	TGTGCCAGCAGTAACTGGGACAGGGGAGGCTCCTACGAGCAGTACTTC	CASSNWDRGGSYEQYF
TRBD1	TRBV6-1	few	TRBJ2-6	TGTGCCAGCAGTTCATCTACAGGGGCTGGGGCCAACGTCCTGACTTTC	CASSSSTGAGANVLTF
NA	TRBV9	NA	TRBJ2-7	TGTGCCAGCAGCCCCCGACGGATGTTCTCCTACGAGCAGTACTTC	CASSPRRMFSYEQYF
NA	TRBV29-1	many	TRBJ2-2	TGCAGCGTTGGAACAGGCTACACCGGGGAGCTGTTTTTT	CSVGTGYTGELFF
NA	TRBV11-2	many	TRBJ2-1	TGTGCCAGCAGCCCCTCCGACCTCTCAAACAATGAGCAGTTCTTC	CASSPSDLSNNEQFF
TRBD2	TRBV10-3	NA	TRBJ2-2	TGTGCCATCAGTGATCGGACTAGCGTGGGGCTCCCGAACACCGGGGAGCCGTTTTTT	CAISDRTSVGLPNTGEPFF
NA	TRBV10-3	few	TRBJ2-1	TGTGCCATCAGTGAGACCTGGCAGGCTGGAGACAATGGGCAGTTCTTC	CAISETWQAGDNGQFF
TRBD1	TRBV6-1	NA	TRBJ2-7	TGTGCCAGCAGCCACGGGACAGGGGATTCCGAGCAGTACTTC	CASSHGTGDSEQYF
NA	TRBV4-2	many	TRBJ2-6	TGTGCCAGCAGCCAAGGTAGGAGGGATCCGGGGGCCAACGTCCTGACTTTC	CASSQGRRDPGANVLTF
NA	TRBV6-1	NA	TRBJ1-1	TGTGCCAGCAGCTTTCAGGGAGGGGGGACTGAAGCTTTCTTT	CASSFQGGGTEAFF
NA	TRBV6-1	medium-sized	TRBJ2-1	TGTGCCAGCAGTACCGGCCCAGGCGAGCAGTTCTTC	CASSTGPGEQFF
NA	TRBV6-1	NA	TRBJ1-3	TGTGCCAGCAGAAGGGGTACTGGAAACACCATATATTTT	CASRRGTGNTIYF
TRBD1	TRBV20-1	many	TRBJ1-2	TGCAGTGCTAGAGATCATATAGGACAGGGGAATCGTTTGGGAGGCTACACCTTC	CSARDHIGQGNRLGGYTF
TRBD1	TRBV12-3/TRBV12-4	medium-sized	TRBJ1-3	TGTGCCAGCAGTTTACAGACAGGGGTCGCTGGAAACACCATATATTTT	CASSLQTGVAGNTIYF
TRBD1	TRBV12-3/TRBV12-4	NA	TRBJ2-7	TGTGCCAGCAGCCCGCGGGTCGGGACAGGGTCCTACGAGCAGTACTTC	CASSPRVGTGSYEQYF
TRBD1	TRBV11-2	NA	TRBJ2-3	TGTGCCAGCAGATCAAGACTCGGGGACAGTTACACAGATACGCAGTATTTT	CASRSRLGDSYTDTQYF
TRBD1	TRBV18	many	TRBJ2-7	TGTGCCAGCTCACCAAGGACAGGGAGCCCCTACGAGCAGTACTTC	CASSPRTGSPYEQYF
TRBD2	TRBV6-5	medium-sized	TRBJ2-3	TGTGCCAGCAGTTACGGTATAGCGGGGCCAGATACGCAGTATTTT	CASSYGIAGPDTQYF
NA	TRBV19	medium-sized	TRBJ2-1	TGTGCCACCCATGTGGGTGAGTCCTACAATGAGCAGTTCTTC	CATHVGESYNEQFF
NA	TRBV7-6	NA	TRBJ2-5	TGTGCCAGCAGCTTAGTGGCCCCCAGAAGGCAAGAGACCCAGTACTTC	CASSLVAPRRQETQYF
NA	TRBV6-2/TRBV6-3	few	TRBJ1-3	TGTGCCAGCAGCTGGACTTCCGTCTCTGGAAACACCATATATTTT	CASSWTSVSGNTIYF
TRBD1	TRBV20-1	NA	TRBJ1-2	TGCAGTGCTAGAGACTTAAGACAGGGGGTCGGCTACACCTTC	CSARDLRQGVGYTF
NA	TRBV6-1	NA	TRBJ1-1	TGTGCCAGTAAGACAGGGAACACTGAAGCTTTCTTT	CASKTGNTEAFF
NA	TRBV3-1	many	TRBJ1-3	TGTGCCAGCAGCCAGGGACCTTCCCACGGGAACACCATATATTTT	CASSQGPSHGNTIYF